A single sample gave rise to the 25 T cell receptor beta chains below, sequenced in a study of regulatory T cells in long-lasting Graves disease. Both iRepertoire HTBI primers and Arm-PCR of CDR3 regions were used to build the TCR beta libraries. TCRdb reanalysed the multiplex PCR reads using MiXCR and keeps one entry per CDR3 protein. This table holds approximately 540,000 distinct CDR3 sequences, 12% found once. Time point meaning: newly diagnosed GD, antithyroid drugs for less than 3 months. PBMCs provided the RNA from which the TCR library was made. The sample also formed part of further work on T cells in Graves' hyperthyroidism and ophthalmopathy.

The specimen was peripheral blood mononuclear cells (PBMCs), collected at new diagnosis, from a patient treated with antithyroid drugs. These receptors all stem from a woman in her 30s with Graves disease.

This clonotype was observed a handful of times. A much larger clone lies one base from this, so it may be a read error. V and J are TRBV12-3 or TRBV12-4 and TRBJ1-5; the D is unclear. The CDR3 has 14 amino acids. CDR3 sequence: CAGSFSGFGQPQHF. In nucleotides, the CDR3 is TGTGCCGGCAGTTTTAGTGGGTTCGGCCAGCCCCAGCATTTT.

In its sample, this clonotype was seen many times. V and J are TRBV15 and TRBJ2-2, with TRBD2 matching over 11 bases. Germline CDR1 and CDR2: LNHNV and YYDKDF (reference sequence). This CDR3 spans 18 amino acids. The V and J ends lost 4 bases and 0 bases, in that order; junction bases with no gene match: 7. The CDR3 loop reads CATSKTLAGGPNTGELFF. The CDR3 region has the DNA TGTGCCACCAGCAAAACGTTAGCGGGAGGGCCGAACACCGGGGAGCTGTTTTTT.

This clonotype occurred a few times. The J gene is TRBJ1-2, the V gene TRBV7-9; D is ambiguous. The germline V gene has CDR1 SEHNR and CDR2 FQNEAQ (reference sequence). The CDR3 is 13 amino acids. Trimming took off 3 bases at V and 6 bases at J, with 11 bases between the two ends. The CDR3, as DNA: TGTGCCAGCAGCTTTGACGGTGGGGATGGCTACACCTTC. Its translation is CASSFDGGDGYTF. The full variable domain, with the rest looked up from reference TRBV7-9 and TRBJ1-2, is DTGVSQNPRHKITKRGQNVTFRCDPISEHNRLYWYRQTLGQGPEFLTYFQNEAQLEKSRLLSDRFSAERPKGSFSTLEIQRTEQGDSAMYLCASSFDGGDGYTFGSGTRLTVV.

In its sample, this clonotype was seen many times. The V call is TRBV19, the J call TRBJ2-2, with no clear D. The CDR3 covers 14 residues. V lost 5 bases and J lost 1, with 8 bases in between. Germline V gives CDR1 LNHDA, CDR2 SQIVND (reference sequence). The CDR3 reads CASSERQNTGELFF. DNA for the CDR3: TGTGCCAGTAGTGAACGGCAGAACACCGGGGAGCTGTTTTTT.

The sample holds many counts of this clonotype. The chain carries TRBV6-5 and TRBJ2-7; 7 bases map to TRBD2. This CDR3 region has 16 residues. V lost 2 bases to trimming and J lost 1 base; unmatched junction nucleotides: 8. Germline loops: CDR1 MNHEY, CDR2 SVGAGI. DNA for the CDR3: TGTGCCAGCAGTTACACGAATCTGCGGGAGTCCTACGAGCAGTACTTC. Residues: CASSYTNLRESYEQYF.

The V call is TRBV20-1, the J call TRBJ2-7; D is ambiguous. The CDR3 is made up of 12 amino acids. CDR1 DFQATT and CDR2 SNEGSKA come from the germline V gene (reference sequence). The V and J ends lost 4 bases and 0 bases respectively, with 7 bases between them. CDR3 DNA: TGCAGTGCTACCAGGAACTCCTACGAGCAGTACTTC. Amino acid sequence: CSATRNSYEQYF.

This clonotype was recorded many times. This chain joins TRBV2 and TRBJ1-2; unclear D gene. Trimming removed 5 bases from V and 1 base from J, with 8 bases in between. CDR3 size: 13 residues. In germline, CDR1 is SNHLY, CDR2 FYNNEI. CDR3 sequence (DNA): TGTGCCAGCAGTCAACAGAGTAACTATGGCTACACCTTC. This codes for CASSQQSNYGYTF.

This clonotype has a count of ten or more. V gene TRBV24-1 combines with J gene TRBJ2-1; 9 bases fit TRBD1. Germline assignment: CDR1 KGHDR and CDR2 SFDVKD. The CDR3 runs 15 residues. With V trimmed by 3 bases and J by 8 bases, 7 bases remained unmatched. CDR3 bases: TGTGCCACCAGTGATCCGGGACAGGGAGGATATGAGCAGTTCTTC. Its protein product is CATSDPGQGGYEQFF.

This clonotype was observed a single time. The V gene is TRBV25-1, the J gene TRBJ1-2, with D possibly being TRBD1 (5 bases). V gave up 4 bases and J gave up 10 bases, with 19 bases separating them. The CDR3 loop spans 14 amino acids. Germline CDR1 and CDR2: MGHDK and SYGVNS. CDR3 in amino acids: CASSGEGRNSDYTF. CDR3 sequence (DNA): TGTGCCAGCAGTGGCGAGGGGCGGAATAGTGACTACACCTTC.

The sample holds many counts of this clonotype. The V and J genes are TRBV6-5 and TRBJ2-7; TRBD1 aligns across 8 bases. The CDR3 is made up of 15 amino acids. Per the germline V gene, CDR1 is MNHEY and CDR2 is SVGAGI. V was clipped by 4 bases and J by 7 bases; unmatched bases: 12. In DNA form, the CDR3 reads TGTGCCAGCAGTTCTACCCCGGACAGGGTCGGGGAGCAGTACTTC. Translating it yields CASSSTPDRVGEQYF.

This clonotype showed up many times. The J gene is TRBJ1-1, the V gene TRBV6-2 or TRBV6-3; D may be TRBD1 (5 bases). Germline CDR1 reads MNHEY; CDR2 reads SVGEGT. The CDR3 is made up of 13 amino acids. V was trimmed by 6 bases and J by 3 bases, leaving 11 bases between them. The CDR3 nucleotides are TGTGCCAGCAGCGCCCAGGGTTACACTGAAGCTTTCTTT. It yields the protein CASSAQGYTEAFF.

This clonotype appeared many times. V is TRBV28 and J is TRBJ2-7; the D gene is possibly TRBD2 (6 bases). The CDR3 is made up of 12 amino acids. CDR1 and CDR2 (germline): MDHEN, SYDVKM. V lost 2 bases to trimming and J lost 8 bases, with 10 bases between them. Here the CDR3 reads CASSLGGQKQYF. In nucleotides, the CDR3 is TGTGCCAGCAGTTTAGGAGGGCAGAAGCAGTACTTC.

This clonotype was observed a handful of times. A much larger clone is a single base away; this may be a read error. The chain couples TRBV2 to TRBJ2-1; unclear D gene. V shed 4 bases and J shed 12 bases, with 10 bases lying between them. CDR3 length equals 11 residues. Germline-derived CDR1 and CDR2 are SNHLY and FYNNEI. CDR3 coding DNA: TGTGCCAGCAGTGTCGAGTTAGGGCAGTTCTTC. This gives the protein CASSVELGQFF.

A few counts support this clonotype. CDR3 sequence: CASSQTPVGYGYTF. DNA of the CDR3: TGTGCCAGCAGCCAGACTCCCGTGGGGTATGGCTACACCTTC. The V gene is TRBV3-1, the J gene TRBJ1-2; D remains unclear. CDR1 and CDR2 from the germline V gene are LGHDT and YNNKEL (reference sequence). The germline V and J ends were trimmed by 3 bases and 5 bases, with 13 bases remaining between them. This CDR3 contains 14 residues.

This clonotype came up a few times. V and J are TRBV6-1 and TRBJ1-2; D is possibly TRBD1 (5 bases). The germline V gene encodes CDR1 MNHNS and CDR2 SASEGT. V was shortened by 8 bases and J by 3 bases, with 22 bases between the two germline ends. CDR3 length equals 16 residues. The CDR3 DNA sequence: TGTGCCAGCGCGATAGCGGGGCACTTGGGGGACTATGGCTACACCTTC. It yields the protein CASAIAGHLGDYGYTF.

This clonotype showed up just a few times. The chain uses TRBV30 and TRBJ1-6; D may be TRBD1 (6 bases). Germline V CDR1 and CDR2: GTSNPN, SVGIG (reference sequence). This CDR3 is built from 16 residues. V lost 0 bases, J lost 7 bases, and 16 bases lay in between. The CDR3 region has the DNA TGTGCCTGGAGTGTTGGGGGCGCGGAGGGGAATTCACCCCTCCACTTT. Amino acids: CAWSVGGAEGNSPLHF.

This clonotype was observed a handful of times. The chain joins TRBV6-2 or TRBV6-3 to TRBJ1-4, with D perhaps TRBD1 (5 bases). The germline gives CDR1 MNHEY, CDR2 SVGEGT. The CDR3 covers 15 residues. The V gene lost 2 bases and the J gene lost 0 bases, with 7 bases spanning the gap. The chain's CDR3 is CASSYGQSTNEKLFF. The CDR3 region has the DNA TGTGCCAGCAGTTACGGACAATCAACTAATGAAAAACTGTTTTTT.

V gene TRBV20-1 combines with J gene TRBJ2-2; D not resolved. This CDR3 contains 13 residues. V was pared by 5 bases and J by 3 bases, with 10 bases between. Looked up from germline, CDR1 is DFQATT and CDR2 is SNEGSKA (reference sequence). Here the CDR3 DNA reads TGCAGTGCTCGAACAGATGACACCGGGGAGCTGTTTTTT. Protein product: CSARTDDTGELFF.

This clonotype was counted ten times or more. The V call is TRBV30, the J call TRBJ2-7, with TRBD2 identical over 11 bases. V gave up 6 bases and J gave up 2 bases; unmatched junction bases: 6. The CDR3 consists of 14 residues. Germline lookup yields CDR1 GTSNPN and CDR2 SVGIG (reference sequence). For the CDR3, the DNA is TGTGCCTGCCACGGGACTAGCGGTACCTACGAGCAGTACTTC. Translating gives CACHGTSGTYEQYF.

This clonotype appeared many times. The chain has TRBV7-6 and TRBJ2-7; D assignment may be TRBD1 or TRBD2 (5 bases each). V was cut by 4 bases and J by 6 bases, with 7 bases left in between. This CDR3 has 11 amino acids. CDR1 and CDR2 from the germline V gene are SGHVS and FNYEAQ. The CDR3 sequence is CASSSGSEQYF. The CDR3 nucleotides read TGTGCCAGCAGCTCAGGGAGCGAGCAGTACTTC.

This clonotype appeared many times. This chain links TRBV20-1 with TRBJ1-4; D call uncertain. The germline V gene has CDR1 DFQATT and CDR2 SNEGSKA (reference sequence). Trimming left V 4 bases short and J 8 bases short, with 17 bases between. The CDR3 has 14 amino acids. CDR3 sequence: CSANDPARREKLFF. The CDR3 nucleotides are TGCAGTGCTAACGACCCAGCCCGGAGGGAAAAACTGTTTTTT.

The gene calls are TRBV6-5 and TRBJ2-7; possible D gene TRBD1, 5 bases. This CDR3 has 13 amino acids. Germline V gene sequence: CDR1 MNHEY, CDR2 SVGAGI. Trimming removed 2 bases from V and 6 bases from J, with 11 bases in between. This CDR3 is CASSYGAVLEQYV. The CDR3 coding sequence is TGTGCCAGCAGTTACGGGGCGGTCCTCGAGCAGTACGTC.

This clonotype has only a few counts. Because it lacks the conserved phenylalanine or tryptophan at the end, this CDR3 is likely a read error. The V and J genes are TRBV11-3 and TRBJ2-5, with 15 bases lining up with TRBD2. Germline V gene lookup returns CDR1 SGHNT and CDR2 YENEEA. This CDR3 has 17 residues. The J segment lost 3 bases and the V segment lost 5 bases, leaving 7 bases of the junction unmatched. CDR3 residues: CASSGGLAGGLEETQYS. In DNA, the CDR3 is TGTGCCAGCAGCGGGGGACTAGCGGGAGGTCTGGAAGAGACCCAGTACTCC.

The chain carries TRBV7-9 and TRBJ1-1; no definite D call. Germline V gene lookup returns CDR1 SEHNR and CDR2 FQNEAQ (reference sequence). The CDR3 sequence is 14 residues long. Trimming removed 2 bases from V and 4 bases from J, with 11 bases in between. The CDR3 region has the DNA TGTGCCAGCAGCTTATATTCTGGGCTCACTGAAGCTTTCTTT. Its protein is CASSLYSGLTEAFF.

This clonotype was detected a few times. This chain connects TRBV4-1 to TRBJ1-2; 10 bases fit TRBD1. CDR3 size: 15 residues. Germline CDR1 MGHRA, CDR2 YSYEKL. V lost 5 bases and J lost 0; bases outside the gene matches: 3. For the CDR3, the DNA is TGCGCCAGCAGCAAAGGGACAGGGGCTAACTATGGCTACACCTTC. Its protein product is CASSKGTGANYGYTF.